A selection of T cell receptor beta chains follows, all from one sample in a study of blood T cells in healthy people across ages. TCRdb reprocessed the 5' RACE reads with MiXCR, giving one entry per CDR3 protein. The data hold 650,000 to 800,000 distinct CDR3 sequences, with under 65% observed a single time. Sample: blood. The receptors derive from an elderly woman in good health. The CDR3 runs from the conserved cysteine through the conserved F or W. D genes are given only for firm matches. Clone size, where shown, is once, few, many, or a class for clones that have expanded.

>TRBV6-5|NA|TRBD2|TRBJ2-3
TGTGCCAGCAGGACGGGACTAGCGGCAGATACGCAGTATTTT
CASRTGLAADTQYF
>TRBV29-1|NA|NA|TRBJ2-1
TGCAGCGTTGGGGCCAACCCCAATGAGCAGTTCTTC
CSVGANPNEQFF
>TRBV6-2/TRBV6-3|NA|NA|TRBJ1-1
TGTGCCAGCCCCCCCGAGAGGGGCACTGAAGCTTTCTTT
CASPPERGTEAFF
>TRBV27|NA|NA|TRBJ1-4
TGTGCCAGCAGTTTTAGAGTCGGGAGGGAAAAACTGTTTTTT
CASSFRVGREKLFF
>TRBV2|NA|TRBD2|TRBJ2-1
TGTGCCAGCAGTGAATTAGAGCGGGAGGGCAACAATGAGCAGTTCTTC
CASSELEREGNNEQFF
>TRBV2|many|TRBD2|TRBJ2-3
TGTGCCAGCAGGCGGGAGCTCACAGATACGCAGTATTTT
CASRRELTDTQYF
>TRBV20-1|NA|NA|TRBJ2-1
TGCAGTGCTAGACGGCGGTACCTTTACAATGTGCAGTTCTTC
CSARRRYLYNVQFF
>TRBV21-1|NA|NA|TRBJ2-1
TGTGCCGGTCCAGGGGCACCATTGGATGAGCAGTTCTTC
CAGPGAPLDEQFF
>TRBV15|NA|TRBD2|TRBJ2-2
TGTGCCACCAGCGGAATAGCGGGGACCGGGGAGCTGTTTTTT
CATSGIAGTGELFF
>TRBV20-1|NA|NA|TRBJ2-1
TGCAGTGCCCCGACTCCCAGGGGTGGAATAAATGAGCAGTTCTTC
CSAPTPRGGINEQFF
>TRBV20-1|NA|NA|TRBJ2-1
TGCAGTCCGGGGCGGCCCCTCGATGAGCAGTTCTTC
CSPGRPLDEQFF
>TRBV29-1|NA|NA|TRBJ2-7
TGCAGCGCCAGACCCCCGGACAGCTCCTACGAGCAGTACTTC
CSARPPDSSYEQYF
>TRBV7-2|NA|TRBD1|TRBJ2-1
TGTGCCAGCAGCGCCGGGGACAGGAAGTATGAGCAGTTCTTC
CASSAGDRKYEQFF
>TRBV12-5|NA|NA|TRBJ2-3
TGTGCTAGTTTAGGACAGCCCACAGATACGCAGTATTTT
CASLGQPTDTQYF
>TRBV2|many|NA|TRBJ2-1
TGTGCCAGCAGTAGGACACCAACCTACAATGAGCAGTTCTTC
CASSRTPTYNEQFF
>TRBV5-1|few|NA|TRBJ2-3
TGCGCCAGCAGCTATGACAGCGAAGGAGAAGCAGATACGCAGTATTTT
CASSYDSEGEADTQYF
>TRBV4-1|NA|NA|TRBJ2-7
TGCGCCAGCAGTCCTGTGAGGGTGGGGCAGGGGAGTTACGAGCAGTACTTC
CASSPVRVGQGSYEQYF
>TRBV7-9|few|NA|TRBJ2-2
TGTGCCAGCAGCTCAGGACAGCCCGGGGAGCTGTTTTTT
CASSSGQPGELFF
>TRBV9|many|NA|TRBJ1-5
TGTGCCAGCAGCGTAGGGGGGACTGGCAATCAGCCCCAGCATTTT
CASSVGGTGNQPQHF
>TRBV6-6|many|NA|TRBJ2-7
TGTGCCAGCAGTTACCAACAGGGTGGTTTCTACGAGCAGTACTTC
CASSYQQGGFYEQYF
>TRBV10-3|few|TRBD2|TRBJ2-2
TGTGCCATCAGTGGGACTAGCGGGAGCAGCACCGGGGAGCTGTTTTTT
CAISGTSGSSTGELFF
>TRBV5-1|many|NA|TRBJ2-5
TGCGCCAGCAGCACTGACCCCCGGAGTACGGAGACCCAGTACTTC
CASSTDPRSTETQYF
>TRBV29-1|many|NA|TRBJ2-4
TGCAGCGTTGAATGGGCGGCCAAAAACATTCAGTACTTC
CSVEWAAKNIQYF
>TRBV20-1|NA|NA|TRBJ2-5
TGCAGTGCTAGAGAAGGGACGGTACAAGAGACCCAGTACTTC
CSAREGTVQETQYF
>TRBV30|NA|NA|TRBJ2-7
TGTGCCTGGAGTGTGCCTCTCGGCCAAGGCGAGCAGTACTTC
CAWSVPLGQGEQYF
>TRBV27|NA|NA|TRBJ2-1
TGTGCCAGCAGTCAGATCCCAAGCTCCTACAATGAGCAGTTCTTC
CASSQIPSSYNEQFF
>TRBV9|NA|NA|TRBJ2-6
TGTGCCAGCAGCGGAGAAGGAGGGGCCAACGTCCTGACTTTC
CASSGEGGANVLTF
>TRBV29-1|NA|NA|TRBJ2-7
TGCAGCGTTGAATTGGCACAGGGGGGGTACGAGCAGTACTTC
CSVELAQGGYEQYF
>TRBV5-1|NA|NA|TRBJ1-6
TGCGCCAGCAGCTGGAATGATTCACCCCTCCACTTT
CASSWNDSPLHF
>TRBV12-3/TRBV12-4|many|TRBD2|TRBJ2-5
TGTGCCAGCAGACAAGCACTAGCGGGAGCGTCAGAGCAGTACTTC
CASRQALAGASEQYF
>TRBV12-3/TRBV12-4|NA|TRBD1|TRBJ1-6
TGTGCCAGCAGCACCCGGGACAGGGGAGATTCACCCCTCCACTTT
CASSTRDRGDSPLHF
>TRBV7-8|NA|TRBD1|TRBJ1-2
TGTGCCAGCAGCTCTTCGACAGGGGTGAGCTATGGCTACACCTTC
CASSSSTGVSYGYTF
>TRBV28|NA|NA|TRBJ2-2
TGTGCCAGCAGAACGACGGCGGGGGAGCTGTTTTTT
CASRTTAGELFF
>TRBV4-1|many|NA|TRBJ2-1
TGCGCCAGCAGCCCCCATGGGGTGTTAAATGAGCAGTTCTTC
CASSPHGVLNEQFF
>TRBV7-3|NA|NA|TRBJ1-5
TGTGCCAGCAGCTTAGGCCAGATGAATCAGCCCCAGCATTTT
CASSLGQMNQPQHF
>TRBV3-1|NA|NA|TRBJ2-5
TGTGCCAGCAGCCAAGAGACTCCCCCCGGGGCCCAGTACTTC
CASSQETPPGAQYF
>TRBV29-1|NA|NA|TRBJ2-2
TGCAGCGTTGAATTGCCTCTACCTAACCCCGGGGAGCTGTTTTTT
CSVELPLPNPGELFF
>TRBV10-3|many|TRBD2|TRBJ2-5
TGTGCCATCAGACCGGGACTAGCGGGGCCAGAGACCCAGTACTTC
CAIRPGLAGPETQYF